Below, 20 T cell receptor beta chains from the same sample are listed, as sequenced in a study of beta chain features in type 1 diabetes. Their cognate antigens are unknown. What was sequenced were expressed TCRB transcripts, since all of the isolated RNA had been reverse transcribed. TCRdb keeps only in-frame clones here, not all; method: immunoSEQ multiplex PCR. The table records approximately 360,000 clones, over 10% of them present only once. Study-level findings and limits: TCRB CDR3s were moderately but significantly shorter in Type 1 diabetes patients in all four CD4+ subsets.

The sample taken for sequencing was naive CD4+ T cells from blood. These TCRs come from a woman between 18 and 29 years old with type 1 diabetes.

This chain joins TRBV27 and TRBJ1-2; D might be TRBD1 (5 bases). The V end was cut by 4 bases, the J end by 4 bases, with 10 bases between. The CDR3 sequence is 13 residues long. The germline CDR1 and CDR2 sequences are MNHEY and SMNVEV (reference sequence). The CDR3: CASSSREGYGYTF. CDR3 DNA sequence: TGTGCCAGCAGTTCCAGGGAGGGCTATGGCTACACCTTC.

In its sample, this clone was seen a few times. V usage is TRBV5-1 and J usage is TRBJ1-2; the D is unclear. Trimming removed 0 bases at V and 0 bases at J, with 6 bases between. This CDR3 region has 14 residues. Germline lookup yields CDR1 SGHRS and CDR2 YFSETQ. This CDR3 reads CASSLDRPNYGYTF. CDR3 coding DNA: TGCGCCAGCAGCTTGGACAGACCTAACTATGGCTACACCTTC.

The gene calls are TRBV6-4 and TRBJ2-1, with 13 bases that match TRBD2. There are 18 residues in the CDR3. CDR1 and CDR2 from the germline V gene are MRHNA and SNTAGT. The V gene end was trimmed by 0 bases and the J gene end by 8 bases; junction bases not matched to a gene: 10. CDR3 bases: TGTGCCAGCAGTGACTCGTGGACTAGCGGGAGTCGGTTCGATGAGCAGTTCTTC. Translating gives CASSDSWTSGSRFDEQFF.

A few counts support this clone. The CDR3 sequence is CASSFRVQQFF. The DNA of the CDR3 is TGTGCCAGCAGTTTCAGGGTCCAGCAGTTCTTC. The V and J genes are TRBV28 and TRBJ2-1; D possibly corresponds to TRBD1 (5 bases). CDR1 and CDR2 from the germline V gene are MDHEN and SYDVKM. The length of the CDR3 is 11 residues. Deletions cut 3 bases from V and 11 bases from J, with 8 bases between.

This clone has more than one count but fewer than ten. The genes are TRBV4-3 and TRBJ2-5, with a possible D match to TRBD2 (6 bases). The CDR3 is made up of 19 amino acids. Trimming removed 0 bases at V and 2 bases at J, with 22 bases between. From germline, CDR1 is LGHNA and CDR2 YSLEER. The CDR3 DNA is TGCGCCAGCAGCCAAGATTCATTAGGATGGGACTTCAATCAAGAGACCCAGTACTTC. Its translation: CASSQDSLGWDFNQETQYF.

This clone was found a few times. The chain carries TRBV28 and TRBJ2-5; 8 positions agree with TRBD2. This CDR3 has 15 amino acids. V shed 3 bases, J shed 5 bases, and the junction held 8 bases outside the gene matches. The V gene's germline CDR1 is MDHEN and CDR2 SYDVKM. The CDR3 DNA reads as TGTGCCAGCAGTTTCAGCGGGAGTGTCGTGGAGACCCAGTACTTC. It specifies CASSFSGSVVETQYF.

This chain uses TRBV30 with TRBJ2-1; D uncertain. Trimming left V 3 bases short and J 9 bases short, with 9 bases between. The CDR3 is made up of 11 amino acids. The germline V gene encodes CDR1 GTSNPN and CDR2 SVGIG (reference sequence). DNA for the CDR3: TGTGCCTGGAGCCTGAGTCTTGAGCAGTTCTTC. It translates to CAWSLSLEQFF.

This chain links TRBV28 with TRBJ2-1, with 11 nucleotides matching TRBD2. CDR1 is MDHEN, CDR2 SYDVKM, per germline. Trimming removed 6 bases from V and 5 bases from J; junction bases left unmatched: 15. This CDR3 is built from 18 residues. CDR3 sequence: CASRGDSPGLAADNEQFF. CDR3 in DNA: TGTGCCAGCAGGGGGGACAGTCCGGGACTAGCGGCCGACAATGAGCAGTTCTTC.

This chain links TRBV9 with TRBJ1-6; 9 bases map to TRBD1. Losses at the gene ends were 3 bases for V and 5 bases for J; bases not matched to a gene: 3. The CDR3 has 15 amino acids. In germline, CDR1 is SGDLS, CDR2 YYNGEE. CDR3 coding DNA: TGTGCCAGCAGCGGACAGGGGGTGAATAATTCACCCCTCCACTTT. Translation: CASSGQGVNNSPLHF.

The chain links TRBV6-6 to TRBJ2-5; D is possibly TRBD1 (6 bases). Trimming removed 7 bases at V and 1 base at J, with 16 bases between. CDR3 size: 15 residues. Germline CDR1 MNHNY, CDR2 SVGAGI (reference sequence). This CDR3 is CASKPQGRPQETQYF. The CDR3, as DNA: TGTGCCAGCAAACCCCAGGGGCGCCCCCAAGAGACCCAGTACTTC.

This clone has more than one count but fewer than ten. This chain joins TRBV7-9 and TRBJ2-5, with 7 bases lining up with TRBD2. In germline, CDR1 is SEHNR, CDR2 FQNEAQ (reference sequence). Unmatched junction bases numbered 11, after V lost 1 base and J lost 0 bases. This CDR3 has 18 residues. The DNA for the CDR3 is TGTGCCAGCAGCTTAGGGGCTAGCGGTGGCCCCTACCAAGAGACCCAGTACTTC. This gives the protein CASSLGASGGPYQETQYF.

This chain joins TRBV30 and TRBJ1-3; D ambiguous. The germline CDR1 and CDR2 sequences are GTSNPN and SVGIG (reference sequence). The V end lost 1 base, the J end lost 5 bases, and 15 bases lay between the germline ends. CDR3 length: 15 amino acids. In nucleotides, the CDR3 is TGTGCCTGGAGTGGAGGGAGTGGCAGAAGAAACACCATATATTTT. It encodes CAWSGGSGRRNTIYF.

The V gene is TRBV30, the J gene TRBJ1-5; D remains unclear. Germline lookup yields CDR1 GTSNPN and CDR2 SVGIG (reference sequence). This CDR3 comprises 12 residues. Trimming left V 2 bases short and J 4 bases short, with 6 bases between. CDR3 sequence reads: CAWSRTNQPQHF. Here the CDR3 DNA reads TGTGCCTGGAGTCGCACTAATCAGCCCCAGCATTTT.

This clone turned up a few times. The CDR3 loop is CAGDRLNGYTF. CDR3 DNA sequence: TGTGCCGGGGACAGGCTAAATGGCTACACCTTC. V and J are TRBV11-2 and TRBJ1-2, with 8 bases identical to TRBD1. V was pared by 11 bases and J by 6 bases, with 5 bases of the junction left unmatched. The CDR3 totals 11 residues. Germline loops: CDR1 SGHAT, CDR2 FQNNGV.

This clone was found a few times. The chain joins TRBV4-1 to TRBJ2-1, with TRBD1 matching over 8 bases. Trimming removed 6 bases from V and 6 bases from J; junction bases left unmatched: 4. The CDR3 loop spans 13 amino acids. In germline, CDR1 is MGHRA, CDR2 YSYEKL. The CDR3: CASRKTGGNEQFF. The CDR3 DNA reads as TGCGCCAGCAGGAAAACAGGGGGCAATGAGCAGTTCTTC.

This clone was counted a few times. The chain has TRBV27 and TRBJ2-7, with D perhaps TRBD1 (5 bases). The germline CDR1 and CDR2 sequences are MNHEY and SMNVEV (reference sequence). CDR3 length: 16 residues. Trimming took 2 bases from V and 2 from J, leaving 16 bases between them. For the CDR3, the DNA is TGTGCCAGCAGTTTACGTCGCCAGGGCGCAACCTACGAGCAGTACTTC. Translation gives CASSLRRQGATYEQYF.

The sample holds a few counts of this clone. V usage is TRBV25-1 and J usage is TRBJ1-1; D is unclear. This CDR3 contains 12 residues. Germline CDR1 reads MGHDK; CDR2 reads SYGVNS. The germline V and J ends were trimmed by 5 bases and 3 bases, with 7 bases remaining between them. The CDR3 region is CASSSRYTEAFF. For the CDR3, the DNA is TGTGCCAGCAGTTCCCGGTACACTGAAGCTTTCTTT.

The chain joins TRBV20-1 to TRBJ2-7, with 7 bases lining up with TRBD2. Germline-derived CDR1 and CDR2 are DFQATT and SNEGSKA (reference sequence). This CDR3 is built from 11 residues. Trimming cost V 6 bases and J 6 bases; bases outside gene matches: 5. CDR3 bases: TGCAGTGCCCAAGCGGGACCCGAGCAGTACTTC. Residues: CSAQAGPEQYF.

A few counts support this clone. The CDR3 coding sequence is TGTGCCAGCAGCCCCAACAGGGGTGGCTACACCTTC. It translates to CASSPNRGGYTF. This chain joins TRBV14 and TRBJ1-2, with 7 bases matching TRBD1. Trimming removed 4 bases from V and 7 bases from J; junction bases left unmatched: 3. This CDR3 is built from 12 residues. The germline gives CDR1 SGHDN, CDR2 FVKESK.

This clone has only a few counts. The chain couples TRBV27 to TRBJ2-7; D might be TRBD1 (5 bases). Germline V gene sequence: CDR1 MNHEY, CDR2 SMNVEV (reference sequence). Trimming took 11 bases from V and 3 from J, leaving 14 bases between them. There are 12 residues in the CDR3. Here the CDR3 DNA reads TGTGCCCCCCAAAGGCAGGGCTACGAGCAGTACTTC. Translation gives CAPQRQGYEQYF.